These T cell receptor beta chains were read from a single sample in a study of blood T cell repertoires in COVID-19. The assay was immunoSEQ multiplex PCR, and TCRdb's table has in-frame clones only and misses some. Of approximately 160,000 clones in the sample, approximately 83% were seen once. The sequencing input was peripheral blood. These receptors were obtained from a woman older than 75 with active or convalescent COVID-19. Each CDR3 is given with its conserved first and last residue. Fields, in order: D gene, clone size, V gene, J gene, CDR3 length, CDR3 protein, CDR3 DNA. D genes are given only for firm matches. Expanded clones are given a class, and other clones once, few, many or no size at all.

d_call: TRBD1
clone_size: .
v_call: TRBV19
j_call: TRBJ1-5
cdr3_length: 19
cdr3_aa: CASTPGAGQGPIFNQPQHF
cdr3_nt: TGTGCCAGTACCCCGGGCGCGGGACAGGGGCCTATCTTCAATCAGCCCCAGCATTTT

d_call: .
clone_size: .
v_call: TRBV7-7
j_call: TRBJ2-2
cdr3_length: 12
cdr3_aa: CASSLDRGQLFF
cdr3_nt: TGTGCTAGCAGCTTAGATAGAGGTCAGCTGTTTTTT

d_call: .
clone_size: .
v_call: TRBV6-4
j_call: TRBJ1-4
cdr3_length: 14
cdr3_aa: CASSDEDNNEKLFF
cdr3_nt: TGTGCCAGCAGTGACGAGGACAATAATGAAAAACTGTTTTTT

d_call: TRBD1
clone_size: .
v_call: TRBV11-2
j_call: TRBJ2-6
cdr3_length: 17
cdr3_aa: CASSWGAGGAGANVLTF
cdr3_nt: TGTGCCAGCAGCTGGGGGGCAGGGGGCGCTGGGGCCAACGTCCTGACTTTC

d_call: TRBD1
clone_size: few
v_call: TRBV4-3
j_call: TRBJ1-5
cdr3_length: 14
cdr3_aa: CASSPRTGDQPQHF
cdr3_nt: TGCGCCAGCAGCCCGCGGACAGGGGATCAGCCCCAGCATTTT

d_call: .
clone_size: .
v_call: TRBV10-2
j_call: TRBJ1-2
cdr3_length: 16
cdr3_aa: CASSDYAVKGVYGYTF
cdr3_nt: TGCGCCAGCAGTGATTACGCCGTGAAGGGGGTCTATGGCTACACCTTC

d_call: .
clone_size: .
v_call: TRBV7-2
j_call: TRBJ2-1
cdr3_length: 15
cdr3_aa: CASSLAYGLYNEQFF
cdr3_nt: TGTGCCAGCAGCTTAGCGTACGGACTCTACAATGAGCAGTTCTTC

d_call: .
clone_size: .
v_call: TRBV7-6
j_call: TRBJ1-3
cdr3_length: 15
cdr3_aa: CASSSAGAGGNTIYF
cdr3_nt: TGTGCCAGCAGCTCAGCAGGGGCAGGTGGAAACACCATATATTTT

d_call: .
clone_size: .
v_call: TRBV12-3/TRBV12-4
j_call: TRBJ1-2
cdr3_length: 13
cdr3_aa: CASSSLRGNGYTF
cdr3_nt: TGTGCCAGCAGTTCGTTACGGGGAAATGGCTACACCTTC

d_call: TRBD1
clone_size: few
v_call: TRBV7-2
j_call: TRBJ2-1
cdr3_length: 16
cdr3_aa: CASSSHAGQGGNEQFF
cdr3_nt: TGTGCCAGCAGCTCACACGCGGGACAGGGAGGTAATGAGCAGTTCTTC

d_call: TRBD1
clone_size: .
v_call: TRBV7-9
j_call: TRBJ1-2
cdr3_length: 14
cdr3_aa: CASSSSGGAGGYTF
cdr3_nt: TGTGCCAGCAGCTCCTCAGGGGGCGCGGGTGGCTACACCTTC